This T cell receptor (beta chain) comes out of a study of Tregs in tolerant kidney transplant recipients. As to this clone: No antigen is known for it.

Assay used: immunoSEQ multiplex PCR; TCRdb lists only in-frame clones, some missing. The data hold about 81,000 clones, with 90% to 95% observed a single time. The CDR3 is 16 residues long. V gave up 0 bases and J gave up 3 bases; unmatched junction bases: 6. Germline V CDR1 and CDR2: SGDLS, YYNGEE. The study's findings and limits: Tolerant patients' donor-specific Tregs expanded beyond overall Tregs, suggesting antigen-driven growth. Tregs expanded with activated donor B cells seemed most donor-specific. Changing PCR primers prevented nucleotide comparison between some patients' samples.

Recipients received nonmyeloablative bone marrow transplants from related graft donors, with transient mixed chimerism. Unstimulated Tregs (CD4+CD25+CD127-) and CD4+CD25- non-Tregs were sorted from PBMCs. The chain carries TRBV9 and TRBJ2-5, with 9 positions matching TRBD1. Specimen: CD4+ T cells from blood (PBMCs), collected 24 months after the transplant. This receptor was taken from a human patient who received a combined kidney and bone marrow transplant. T cells may partly derive from the graft donor. CDR3 bases: TGTGCCAGCAGCGTAGAAATTGGGGACAGGGAAGAGACCCAGTACTTC. This translates into CASSVEIGDREETQYF.